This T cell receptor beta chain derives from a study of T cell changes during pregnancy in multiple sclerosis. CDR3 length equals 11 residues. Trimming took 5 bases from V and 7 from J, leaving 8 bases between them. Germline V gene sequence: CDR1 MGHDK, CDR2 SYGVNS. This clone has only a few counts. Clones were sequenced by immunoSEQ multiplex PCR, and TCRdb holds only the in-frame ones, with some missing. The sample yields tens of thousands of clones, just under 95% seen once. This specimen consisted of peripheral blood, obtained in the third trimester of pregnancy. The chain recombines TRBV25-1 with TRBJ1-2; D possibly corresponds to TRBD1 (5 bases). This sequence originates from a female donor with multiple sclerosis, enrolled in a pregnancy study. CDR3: CASSSGLGYTF. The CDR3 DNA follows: TGTGCCAGCAGTTCAGGGCTTGGCTACACCTTC.